This entry features one TCR beta chain sequence. This record comes from a study of blood T cell repertoires in COVID-19. Overall study context: Material from acute and convalescent COVID-19 was sourced from the United States, Italy and Spain. PBMCs, B-cell-depleted T cells, or T cells were the source of the cDNA or gDNA that made up the material.

Assay used: immunoSEQ multiplex PCR; TCRdb lists only in-frame clones, some missing. The sample consists of tens of thousands of clones, 70% to 90% of them appearing once. The sequence was obtained from a human donor in a cohort sampled during active COVID-19. The sequenced material came from peripheral blood.

The CDR3 spells CASCSGGSDGTEQFF. DNA for the CDR3: TGTGCCAGCTGCTCCGGGGGGTCCGACGGGACTGAGCAGTTCTTC. The rearrangement uses TRBV28 and TRBJ2-1; TRBD2 matches 7 bases. In germline, CDR1 is MDHEN, CDR2 SYDVKM. The CDR3 extends over 15 amino acids. V lost 8 bases to trimming and J lost 9 bases; unmatched junction nucleotides: 16.